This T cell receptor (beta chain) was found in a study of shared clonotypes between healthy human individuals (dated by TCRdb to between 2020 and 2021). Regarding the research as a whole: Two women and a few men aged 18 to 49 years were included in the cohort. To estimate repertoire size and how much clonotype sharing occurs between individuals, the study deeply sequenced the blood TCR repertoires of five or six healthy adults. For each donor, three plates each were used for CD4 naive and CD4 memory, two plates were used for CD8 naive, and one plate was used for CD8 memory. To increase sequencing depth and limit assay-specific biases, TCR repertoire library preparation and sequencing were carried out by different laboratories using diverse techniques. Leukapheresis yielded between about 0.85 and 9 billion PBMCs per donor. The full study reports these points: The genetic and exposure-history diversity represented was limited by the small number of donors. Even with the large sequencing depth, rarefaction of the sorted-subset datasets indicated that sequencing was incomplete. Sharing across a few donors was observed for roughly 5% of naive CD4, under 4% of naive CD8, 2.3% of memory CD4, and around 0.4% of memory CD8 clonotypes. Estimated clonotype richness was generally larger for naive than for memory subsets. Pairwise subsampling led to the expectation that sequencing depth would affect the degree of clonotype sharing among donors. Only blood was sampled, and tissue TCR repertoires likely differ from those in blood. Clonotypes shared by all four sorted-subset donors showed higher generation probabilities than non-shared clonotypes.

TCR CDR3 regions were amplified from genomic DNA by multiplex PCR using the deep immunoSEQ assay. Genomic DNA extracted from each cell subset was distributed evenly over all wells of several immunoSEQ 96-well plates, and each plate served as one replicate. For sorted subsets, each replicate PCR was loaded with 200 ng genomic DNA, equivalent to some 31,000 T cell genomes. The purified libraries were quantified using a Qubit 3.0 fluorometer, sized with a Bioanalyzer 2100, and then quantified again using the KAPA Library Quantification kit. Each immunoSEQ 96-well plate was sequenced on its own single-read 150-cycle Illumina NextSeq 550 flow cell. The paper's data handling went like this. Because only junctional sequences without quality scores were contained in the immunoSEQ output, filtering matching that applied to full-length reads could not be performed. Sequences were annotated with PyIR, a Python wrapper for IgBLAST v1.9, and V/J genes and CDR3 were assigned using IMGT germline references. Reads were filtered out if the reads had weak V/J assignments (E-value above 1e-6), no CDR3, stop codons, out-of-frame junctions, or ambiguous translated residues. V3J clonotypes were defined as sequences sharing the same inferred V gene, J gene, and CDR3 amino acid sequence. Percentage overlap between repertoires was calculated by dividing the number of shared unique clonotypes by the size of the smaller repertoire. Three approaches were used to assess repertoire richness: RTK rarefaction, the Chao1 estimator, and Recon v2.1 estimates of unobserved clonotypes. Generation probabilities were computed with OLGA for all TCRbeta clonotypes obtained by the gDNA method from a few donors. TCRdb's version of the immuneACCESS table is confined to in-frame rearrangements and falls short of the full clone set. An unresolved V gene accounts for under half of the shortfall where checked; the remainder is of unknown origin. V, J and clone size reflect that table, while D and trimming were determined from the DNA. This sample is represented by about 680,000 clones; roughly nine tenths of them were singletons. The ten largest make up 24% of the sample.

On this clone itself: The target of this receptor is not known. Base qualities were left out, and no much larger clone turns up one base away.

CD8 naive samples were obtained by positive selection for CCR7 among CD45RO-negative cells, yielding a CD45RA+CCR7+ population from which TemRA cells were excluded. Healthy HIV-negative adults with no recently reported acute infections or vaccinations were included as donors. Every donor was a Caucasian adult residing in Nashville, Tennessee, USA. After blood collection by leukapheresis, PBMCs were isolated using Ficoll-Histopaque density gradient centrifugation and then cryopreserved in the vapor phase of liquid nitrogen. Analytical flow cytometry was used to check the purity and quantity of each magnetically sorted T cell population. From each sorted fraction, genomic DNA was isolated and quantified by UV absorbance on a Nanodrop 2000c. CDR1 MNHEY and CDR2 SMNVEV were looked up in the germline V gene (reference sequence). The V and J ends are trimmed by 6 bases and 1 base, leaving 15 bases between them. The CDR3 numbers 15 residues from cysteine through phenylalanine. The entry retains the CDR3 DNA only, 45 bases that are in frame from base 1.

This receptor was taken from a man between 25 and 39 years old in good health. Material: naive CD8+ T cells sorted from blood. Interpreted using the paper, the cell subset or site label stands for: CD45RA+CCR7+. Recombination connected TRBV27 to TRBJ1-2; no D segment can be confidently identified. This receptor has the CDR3 CASSPHLALNYGYTF. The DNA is TGTGCCAGCAGCCCCCATTTAGCACTTAACTATGGCTACACCTTC.